This TCR beta chain was sequenced for a study of technical replicates of blood from a handful of donors. V was trimmed by 0 bases and J by 3 bases, leaving 12 bases between them. Germline-derived CDR1 and CDR2 are SGHNT and YYREEE (reference sequence). CDR3 length: 15 amino acids. TCRdb's table, derived via immunoSEQ multiplex PCR, lists solely in-frame clones and lacks some. The sample carries about 76,000 clones, approximately 96% recorded once. J is TRBJ1-2 and V is TRBV5-4; possible D gene TRBD1, 6 bases. The sequenced sample was T cells isolated from PBMCs. The source is a human donor in good health. In DNA form, the CDR3 reads TGTGCCAGCAGCTTGGCCTCTCCAGGGGACTATGGCTACACCTTC. As protein: CASSLASPGDYGYTF.